This T cell receptor beta chain was documented in a study of regulatory T cells in long-lasting Graves disease. To make TCR beta libraries, researchers used iRepertoire HTBI primers and Arm-PCR of CDR3 regions. In TCRdb, the multiplex PCR reads were re-called with MiXCR into one record per CDR3 protein. This table has around 470,000 distinct CDR3 sequences, around 15% appearing once. The CDR3 has 15 residues. Trimming removed 2 bases at V and 4 bases at J, with 12 bases between. Germline CDR1 is SGHDT and CDR2 is YYEEEE. The sample's time point: newly diagnosed GD, antithyroid drugs for less than 3 months. The TCR library was made from RNA extracted from PBMCs. The authors drew patients from an endocrinology department in Xi'an, China. These sequences were also reported in another study, on T cells in Graves' hyperthyroidism and ophthalmopathy. That publication notes: Graves' hyperthyroidism without ophthalmopathy progression within 18 months was termed stable. The HTBI primer set was used in a first-round RT-PCR of the TCR CDR3. A 13 V-J model separated ophthalmopathy from stable hyperthyroidism.

The chain couples TRBV5-6 to TRBJ2-2, with D possibly TRBD1 on 5 matching bases. The sequence derives from a woman aged 50 to 60 with Graves disease. This specimen consisted of peripheral blood mononuclear cells (PBMCs), obtained at new diagnosis, from a patient treated with antithyroid drugs. Written as DNA, the CDR3 is TGTGCCAGCAGCTTATCAGGGTTAATCACCGGGGAGCTGTTTTTT. Protein: CASSLSGLITGELFF.